Detailed here is one TCR beta chain. The sample belongs to a study of T cells expressing NK-cell markers. TCRdb reprocessed the 5' RACE reads, keeping one entry per CDR3 protein, no DNA. The data show some 600,000 distinct CDR3 sequences, and the top ten clones hold approximately 3.6%. The CDR3 covers 20 residues. Germline lookup yields CDR1 SGHDT and CDR2 YYEEEE. The chain links TRBV5-6 to TRBJ1-6; the TCRdb call, TRBD1, lacks DNA for checking. The source of this sequence is a man aged 18 to 29 in good health. The sequenced sample consisted of blood T cells: a sorted CD56 or NKG2C T cell subset, CD4+ or CD8+ T cells, or bulk PBMC T cells (not recorded which). This CDR3 reads CASSPGVLDREPINGSPLHF.